This T cell receptor (beta chain) was observed in a study of T cell responses to AZD1222 COVID-19 vaccine (dated by TCRdb to 2020 to 2022). As for the study more broadly: AZD1222 recipients whose second dose came at about 4 weeks and those whose second dose came at about 12 weeks were combined into one group, since spike-specific TCR depth and breadth did not differ between the two schedules. Trial participants were enrolled by age into 18-55, 56-69 and 70-plus year subgroups, with roughly 150, 30 and 60 TCR-sequenced participants respectively. A total of 230 to 250 trial participants underwent TCR sequencing, of whom about 200 had received two doses of AZD1222 and around 26 had received two doses of the MenACWY control vaccine. Overall study results and their limits: In the small 56-69-year group, the increase in depth fell short of significance, most likely because of low power. Because no day 14 peak-response samples were available, the repertoires could be characterized only after the peak T cell response. Participants were mostly white British, with more females than males. The authors suggested clonal diversity may have been underestimated. Reportedly, almost half of the unique spike-specific TCRs recognized epitopes lying outside the regions that are mutated in the B.1.351 and B.1.1.7 variants. Conclusions about previously exposed vaccinees are limited because only five or six AZD1222 recipients were SARS-CoV-2 seropositive at baseline. The whole spike protein was spanned by vaccine-associated CD4 TCRs, and dominant responses were seen in regions 160-218 and 743-854. After two AZD1222 doses, spike-specific TCR breadth and depth were significantly higher than at day 0 and than in MenACWY recipients.

This clone has a handful of counts. Its antigen remains unidentified. Base-call qualities are not available, and no considerably larger clone is one nucleotide away. The CDR3 regions of human TCRbeta chains were subjected to immunosequencing. The study's own analysis went as follows. Repertoire TCRs were matched against a reference library of SARS-CoV-2-specific TCRs generated with the MIRA antigen-specificity platform. Breadth was defined as the fraction of unique TCRs that were SARS-CoV-2-associated. Depth was defined as the fraction of total T cells that were SARS-CoV-2-associated. Using the MIRA data, each spike-specific TCR was assigned both to the spike region to which the TCR was reactive and to a CD4 or CD8 class. Log10-transformed breadth and depth values were compared by one-way ANOVA with Sidak's multiple comparisons tests. TCRdb re-hosts the immuneACCESS table, in-frame sequences only. Its copies lack some clones; in the studies checked, an unresolved V gene accounts for under half of them, and the cause for the rest is not known. V, J and clone size derive from that table, while D and trimming were established from the DNA sequence. This sample lists 90,000 to 120,000 clones; roughly 87% were detected once. The ten most abundant clones make up around 4.4% of the sample.

The CDR3 runs 14 amino acids, cysteine and phenylalanine included. Left in the record is the CDR3 DNA by itself, 42 bases read in frame from the first base. At the junction V is shortened by 1 base and J by 3 bases, with 10 bases in between. The germline V gene (reference sequence) provides CDR1 LNHNV and CDR2 YYDKDF. Read against the paper, the sample's time point label means: baseline before first vaccination. Vaccinee samples came from UK trials COV001 and COV002, including a single-blind randomized controlled phase 2/3 trial of AZD1222 (ChAdOx1 nCoV-19) in healthy adults. For TCRbeta chain sequencing, PBMC samples were collected from trial participants at day 0 and at day 28 after the second dose.

The chain was built from TRBV15 and TRBJ2-7; tentative D gene TRBD2, with 6 bases matching. The source of this sequence is an adult in good health. The sample consisted of peripheral blood, taken on day 0 of AZD1222 vaccination. CDR3 protein: CATSRAGLNYEQYF. The sequenced DNA: TGTGCCACCAGCAGAGCGGGACTCAACTACGAGCAGTACTTC.